This T cell receptor beta chain was found in a study of Ad26.COV2.S vaccination and SARS-CoV-2 variants. Study-wide findings and caveats: Spike-specific responses of CD8+ and CD4+ T cells were reported to display substantial breadth after vaccination.

Concerning this clone itself: Its antigen is unknown.

Treatment specified: 19 received Ad26.COV2.S at low or high dose, single or two shots; 5 received placebo; per-sample allocation not given. Collection of samples fell on day 63 after the first vaccine or placebo injection. Profiled with immunoSEQ multiplex PCR; TCRdb holds only in-frame clones, not every one. Of approximately 300,000 clones listed, 86% are singletons. The CDR3 has 16 amino acids. CDR1 SEHNR and CDR2 FQNEAQ come from the germline V gene (reference sequence). Trimming at V came to 3 bases and at J to 1 base, leaving 5 bases not matched to a gene. The starting material was peripheral blood, obtained in a trial of Ad26.COV2.S vaccine versus placebo. This chain uses TRBV7-9 with TRBJ1-1; 10 bases map to TRBD1. The receptor was isolated from a person aged 18-60 years who received the Ad26.COV2.S COVID-19 vaccine or a placebo. DNA for the CDR3: TGTGCCAGCAGCTTGGGGGACAGGGGAAAGAACACTGAAGCTTTCTTT. Translated, it gives CASSLGDRGKNTEAFF.